This T cell receptor beta chain was sequenced during a study of shared clonotypes between healthy human individuals. Among the donors, all were Caucasian adults who lived in Nashville, Tennessee. About this clone: The antigen is undetermined. Other DNA variants within this sample encode the same CDR3.

V shed 3 bases, J shed 4 bases, and the junction held 2 bases outside the gene matches. This CDR3 has 16 residues. Germline values: CDR1 SGDLS, CDR2 YYNGEE. Source study methods: ImmunoSEQ supplied junction-only sequences lacking quality scores, so filtering was different. Data came from immunoSEQ multiplex PCR; TCRdb stores just in-frame clones and leaves some out. The V and J calls and clone size come from that table; D and trimming were worked out from the DNA. The profile shows around 1.4 million clones, less than 99% of them singletons. Whole-study findings and limits: Rarefaction demonstrated incomplete sorted-subset sequencing despite large depth. Generally, naive subsets (rather than memory subsets) showed larger estimated richness.

This clonotype originated in a young man in good health. The sample taken for sequencing was naive CD4+ T cells sorted from blood. The subset: CD45RA+ positively selected. V is TRBV9 and J is TRBJ2-2; 14 bases line up with TRBD2. The CDR3 sequence: CASSAGLAGVTGELFF. The CDR3 DNA follows: TGTGCCAGCAGCGCGGGACTAGCGGGAGTCACCGGGGAGCTGTTTTTT.